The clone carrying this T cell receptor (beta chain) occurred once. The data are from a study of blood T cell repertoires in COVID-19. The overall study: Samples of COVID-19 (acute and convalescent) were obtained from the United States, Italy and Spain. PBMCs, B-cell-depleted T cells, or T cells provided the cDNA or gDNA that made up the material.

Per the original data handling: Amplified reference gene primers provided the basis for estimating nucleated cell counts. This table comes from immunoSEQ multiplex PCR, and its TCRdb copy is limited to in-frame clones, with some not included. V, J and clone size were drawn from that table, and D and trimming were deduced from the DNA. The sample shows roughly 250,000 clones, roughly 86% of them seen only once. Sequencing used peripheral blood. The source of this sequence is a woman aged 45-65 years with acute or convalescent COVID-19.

The CDR3 nucleotides read TGTGCCAGCAGTGAAACCAGGGTGATCGGGGAGCTGTTTTTT. Protein: CASSETRVIGELFF. The rearrangement links TRBV2 to TRBJ2-2, with a weak D call TRBD1 (5 bases). Trimming stripped 2 bases from V and 7 bases from J, with 11 bases between. Germline values: CDR1 SNHLY, CDR2 FYNNEI. The CDR3 runs 14 residues.